The rows below give T cell receptor beta chains drawn from one sample of a study of control samples from healthy donors and cancer patients. Sequenced by immunoSEQ multiplex PCR; TCRdb stores in-frame clones only, minus some. This sample has about 130,000 clones; around 94% occur once, and the top ten carry around 14%. The source material was PBMCs. The receptors were gathered from a man in his 60s with colorectal cancer. Each CDR3 is given with its conserved first and last residue. The order of the fields is V gene, clone size, D gene, J gene, CDR3 protein, CDR3 DNA. D genes are given only for firm matches. Part of the rows lack a size; the others show once, few, many or a class for expanded clones.

v_gene: TRBV6-6
abundance: once
d_gene: TRBD2
j_gene: TRBJ2-7
CDR3aa: CASRLAGGRHEQYF
CDR3nt: TGTGCCAGCAGGCTAGCGGGGGGGCGCCACGAGCAGTACTTC

v_gene: TRBV19
abundance: -
d_gene: TRBD1
j_gene: TRBJ1-3
CDR3aa: CASSTTGGGGNTIYF
CDR3nt: TGTGCCAGTAGTACGACAGGGGGAGGAGGAAACACCATATATTTT

v_gene: TRBV5-1
abundance: -
d_gene: -
j_gene: TRBJ1-2
CDR3aa: CASSFQGPQNGYTF
CDR3nt: TGCGCCAGCAGCTTCCAGGGGCCCCAAAATGGCTACACCTTC

v_gene: TRBV9
abundance: -
d_gene: TRBD1
j_gene: TRBJ1-2
CDR3aa: CASRRTGGSGYTF
CDR3nt: TGTGCCAGCAGGCGAACAGGGGGCTCTGGCTACACCTTC

v_gene: TRBV7-2
abundance: once
d_gene: TRBD2
j_gene: TRBJ2-1
CDR3aa: CASSLAGTSGGRKYNEQFF
CDR3nt: TGTGCCAGCAGCTTAGCCGGGACTAGCGGGGGGAGAAAATACAATGAGCAGTTCTTC

v_gene: TRBV19
abundance: -
d_gene: -
j_gene: TRBJ1-2
CDR3aa: CASRRGPLYGYTF
CDR3nt: TGTGCCAGTAGGAGGGGCCCTCTCTATGGCTACACCTTC

v_gene: TRBV14
abundance: -
d_gene: -
j_gene: TRBJ1-3
CDR3aa: CASSQVAGSGNTIYF
CDR3nt: TGTGCCAGCAGCCAAGTGGCGGGGTCTGGAAACACCATATATTTT

v_gene: TRBV5-1
abundance: -
d_gene: TRBD1
j_gene: TRBJ2-1
CDR3aa: CASRTGTEGFGSYNEQFF
CDR3nt: TGCGCCAGCAGGACCGGGACAGAAGGGTTTGGGTCCTACAATGAGCAGTTCTTC

v_gene: TRBV3-1/TRBV3-2
abundance: -
d_gene: -
j_gene: TRBJ2-1
CDR3aa: CASSQSYEQFF
CDR3nt: TGTGCCAGCAGCCAAAGCTATGAGCAGTTCTTC

v_gene: TRBV6-4
abundance: -
d_gene: TRBD2
j_gene: TRBJ2-2
CDR3aa: CASAGSGGLGTGELFF
CDR3nt: TGTGCCAGCGCGGGGAGCGGGGGCCTGGGAACCGGGGAGCTGTTTTTT

v_gene: TRBV7-8
abundance: -
d_gene: -
j_gene: TRBJ1-4
CDR3aa: CASSASTNEKLFF
CDR3nt: TGTGCCAGCAGCGCATCAACTAATGAAAAACTGTTTTTT

v_gene: TRBV5-1
abundance: -
d_gene: TRBD1
j_gene: TRBJ1-2
CDR3aa: CASSPFPGTDNYGYTF
CDR3nt: TGCGCCAGCAGCCCCTTCCCCGGGACAGACAACTATGGCTACACCTTC

v_gene: TRBV12-3/TRBV12-4
abundance: -
d_gene: -
j_gene: TRBJ2-1
CDR3aa: CASSFMGNEQFF
CDR3nt: TGTGCCAGCAGTTTCATGGGAAATGAGCAGTTCTTC

v_gene: TRBV19
abundance: -
d_gene: -
j_gene: TRBJ2-3
CDR3aa: CASRMWEADTQYF
CDR3nt: TGTGCCAGTAGAATGTGGGAGGCAGATACGCAGTATTTT

v_gene: TRBV2
abundance: -
d_gene: TRBD1
j_gene: TRBJ2-2
CDR3aa: CATQTGSTGELFF
CDR3nt: TGTGCCACCCAGACAGGGAGTACCGGGGAGCTGTTTTTT

v_gene: TRBV4-1
abundance: -
d_gene: TRBD1
j_gene: TRBJ2-6
CDR3aa: CASSSGQALSGANVLTF
CDR3nt: TGCGCCAGCAGCTCGGGACAGGCTCTTTCAGGGGCCAACGTCCTGACTTTC

v_gene: TRBV12-3/TRBV12-4
abundance: -
d_gene: TRBD1
j_gene: TRBJ2-1
CDR3aa: CASSLLQGEEQFF
CDR3nt: TGTGCCAGCAGTTTACTACAGGGGGAGGAGCAGTTCTTC

v_gene: TRBV5-4
abundance: -
d_gene: -
j_gene: TRBJ1-4
CDR3aa: CASSSGVGQGIEKLFF
CDR3nt: TGTGCCAGCAGCTCCGGTGTGGGACAAGGGATAGAAAAACTGTTTTTT

v_gene: TRBV5-1
abundance: -
d_gene: -
j_gene: TRBJ1-1
CDR3aa: CASNPLGVRTEAFF
CDR3nt: TGCGCCAGCAACCCTCTGGGGGTCCGGACTGAAGCTTTCTTT

v_gene: TRBV30
abundance: -
d_gene: -
j_gene: TRBJ2-5
CDR3aa: CAWSPFGPPETQYF
CDR3nt: TGTGCCTGGAGTCCATTCGGTCCCCCAGAGACCCAGTACTTC

v_gene: TRBV7-9
abundance: once
d_gene: -
j_gene: TRBJ1-2
CDR3aa: CASSLAGANYGYTF
CDR3nt: TGTGCCAGCAGCTTGGCAGGAGCTAACTATGGCTACACCTTC

v_gene: TRBV6-2/TRBV6-3
abundance: -
d_gene: -
j_gene: TRBJ2-5
CDR3aa: CASSSPRETQYF
CDR3nt: TGTGCCAGCAGTTCCCCTCGGGAGACCCAGTACTTC

v_gene: TRBV6-5
abundance: once
d_gene: -
j_gene: TRBJ1-3
CDR3aa: CASSLGWGNTIYF
CDR3nt: TGTGCCAGCAGCCTCGGTTGGGGAAACACCATATATTTT

v_gene: TRBV7-2
abundance: -
d_gene: TRBD2
j_gene: TRBJ2-7
CDR3aa: CASSLDLLAGGKQYF
CDR3nt: TGTGCCAGCAGCTTAGATCTACTAGCGGGGGGAAAGCAGTACTTC

v_gene: TRBV30
abundance: -
d_gene: -
j_gene: TRBJ1-2
CDR3aa: CACNGQFANYGYTF
CDR3nt: TGTGCCTGCAATGGGCAGTTTGCTAACTATGGCTACACCTTC

v_gene: TRBV9
abundance: -
d_gene: TRBD1
j_gene: TRBJ1-5
CDR3aa: CASSVERAGGYQPQHF
CDR3nt: TGTGCCAGCAGCGTCGAGAGGGCAGGGGGCTATCAGCCCCAGCATTTT

v_gene: TRBV12-3/TRBV12-4
abundance: -
d_gene: -
j_gene: TRBJ1-3
CDR3aa: CASSQGSGNTIYF
CDR3nt: TGTGCCAGCAGCCAGGGATCCGGAAACACCATATATTTT

v_gene: TRBV20-1
abundance: -
d_gene: -
j_gene: TRBJ2-6
CDR3aa: CSASGGGAGANVLTF
CDR3nt: TGCAGTGCTAGTGGAGGGGGCGCTGGGGCCAACGTCCTGACTTTC

v_gene: TRBV30
abundance: -
d_gene: TRBD1
j_gene: TRBJ1-5
CDR3aa: CAWGQGASNQPQHF
CDR3nt: TGTGCCTGGGGACAGGGGGCAAGCAATCAGCCCCAGCATTTT

v_gene: TRBV11-2
abundance: -
d_gene: -
j_gene: TRBJ1-4
CDR3aa: CASSLEFGGKLFF
CDR3nt: TGTGCCAGCAGCTTAGAGTTCGGTGGGAAACTGTTTTTT

v_gene: TRBV4-3
abundance: -
d_gene: -
j_gene: TRBJ2-1
CDR3aa: CASSQDHRFYNEQFF
CDR3nt: TGCGCCAGCAGCCAAGATCACAGATTCTACAATGAGCAGTTCTTC

v_gene: TRBV5-1
abundance: -
d_gene: TRBD1
j_gene: TRBJ2-2
CDR3aa: CASSPFGTVNTGELFF
CDR3nt: TGCGCCAGCAGCCCATTCGGGACAGTGAACACCGGGGAGCTGTTTTTT

v_gene: TRBV4-1
abundance: -
d_gene: TRBD1
j_gene: TRBJ2-5
CDR3aa: CASSPRTGETQYF
CDR3nt: TGCGCCAGCAGCCCTCGGACAGGGGAGACCCAGTACTTC